This T cell receptor (beta chain) is from a study of blood T cell repertoires in COVID-19. The wider study: The study drew acute and convalescent COVID-19 samples from the United States, Italy and Spain. The cDNA or gDNA used as material had been derived from T cells, B-cell-depleted T cells, or PBMCs.

The CDR3 has 14 amino acids. V shed 2 bases and J shed 4 bases, with 11 bases lying between them. CDR1 and CDR2 (germline): KGHSH, LQKENI. In its sample, this clone was seen a few times. Original processing notes: Estimation of nucleated cell counts was performed using reference gene primer amplification. Measured with immunoSEQ multiplex PCR; TCRdb has only the in-frame clones, and not every one. The V and J calls and clone size come from that table; D and trimming were worked out from the DNA. This sample yields 60,000 to 75,000 clones, of which 75% to 80% are seen a single time; 50% belongs to the top ten.

The V and J genes are TRBV18 and TRBJ1-1, with D unresolved. The TCR comes from a woman aged 80 or over with acute or convalescent COVID-19. The source material was peripheral blood. The DNA of the CDR3 is TGTGCCAGCTCACCAACGGTTGGAGTCACTGAAGCTTTCTTT. This codes for CASSPTVGVTEAFF.